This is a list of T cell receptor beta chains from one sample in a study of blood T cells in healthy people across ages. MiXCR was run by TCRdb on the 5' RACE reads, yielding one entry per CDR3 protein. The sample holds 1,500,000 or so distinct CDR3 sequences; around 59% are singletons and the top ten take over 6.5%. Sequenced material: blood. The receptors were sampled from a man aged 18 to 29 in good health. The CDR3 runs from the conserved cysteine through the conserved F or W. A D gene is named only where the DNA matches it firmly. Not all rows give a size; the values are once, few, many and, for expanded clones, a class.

TGTGCCACGCGGGGGGCCGAACAATGGACTGAAGCTTTCTTT | CATRGAEQWTEAFF | TRBV15 | - | - | TRBJ1-1
TGCAGTGCTAGAGATCGATTCAGTCTCGAGACCCAGTACTTC | CSARDRFSLETQYF | TRBV20-1 | - | - | TRBJ2-5
TGTGCCAGCAGTACCTTTAGCGGGGGGCCTAAGGAGAACATTCAGTACTTC | CASSTFSGGPKENIQYF | TRBV12-3/TRBV12-4 | TRBD2 | few | TRBJ2-4
TGTGCCAGCAGTGACAGACAGGGGGGAGACGAGCAGTACTTC | CASSDRQGGDEQYF | TRBV6-5 | TRBD1 | once | TRBJ2-7
TGCGCCAGCAGCCAAGAGAGTCTCCCATATTCACCCCTCCACTTT | CASSQESLPYSPLHF | TRBV4-1 | - | - | TRBJ1-6
TGTGCCAGCACAAAGGGACAGACCAACACTGAAGCTTTCTTT | CASTKGQTNTEAFF | TRBV6-5 | TRBD1 | - | TRBJ1-1
TGTGCCAGCAGCTTGGTAGCATGGCGGGGGGTAGGCAATGAGCAGTTCTTC | CASSLVAWRGVGNEQFF | TRBV5-5 | TRBD2 | once | TRBJ2-1
TGTGCCAGCAGCTTAGGGGAACTAGCGGGGGCGCTAAGCGGGACCCAGTACTTC | CASSLGELAGALSGTQYF | TRBV7-2 | TRBD2 | few | TRBJ2-5
TGTGCCAGCAGCCCGGTAGGTAGAAACTCCTACGAGCAGTACTTC | CASSPVGRNSYEQYF | TRBV7-2 | - | - | TRBJ2-7
TGTGCCAGCGCACCCGCCGGGTACGAGCAGTACTTC | CASAPAGYEQYF | TRBV18 | - | - | TRBJ2-7
TGTGCCAGCAGCTTAGGTGGGGAATTATCCTACGAGCAGTACTTC | CASSLGGELSYEQYF | TRBV7-2 | - | - | TRBJ2-7
TGTGCCTCTCTTCCTGAGGGGGCGCGTATCACAGATACGCAGTATTTT | CASLPEGARITDTQYF | TRBV28 | TRBD1 | - | TRBJ2-3
TGCGCCAGCAGCCAAGATTGGGAGGGAATAACCAAAAACATTCAGTACTTC | CASSQDWEGITKNIQYF | TRBV4-3 | TRBD2 | - | TRBJ2-4
TGTGCCAGCACCATCACCCCAACTAATGAAAAACTGTTTTTT | CASTITPTNEKLFF | TRBV28 | - | few | TRBJ1-4
TGTGCCATCAGTGAGGTAGCCGATGAGCAGTTCTTC | CAISEVADEQFF | TRBV10-3 | - | - | TRBJ2-1
TGCGCCAGCAGCCAAGGGCGGAACCCTAACTATGGCTACACCTTC | CASSQGRNPNYGYTF | TRBV4-1 | - | - | TRBJ1-2
TGTGCCAGCCGGCCCTGGGTGTTGGAGACCCAGTACTTC | CASRPWVLETQYF | TRBV5-6 | - | - | TRBJ2-5
TGCGCCAGCAGTTCTGGCGGGGACAGGGGGTTGGATGAGCAGTTCTTC | CASSSGGDRGLDEQFF | TRBV5-1 | TRBD1 | - | TRBJ2-1
TGTGCCACCAGCAGGGTTACTTCTGGGGCCAACGTCCTGACTTTC | CATSRVTSGANVLTF | TRBV15 | - | - | TRBJ2-6
TGCAGTGCTAGTGGTCACGGTGAGCAGTTCTTC | CSASGHGEQFF | TRBV20-1 | - | - | TRBJ2-1
TGCGCCAGCAGCCAAGGAGGACAGGGGACAAACATCCAAGAGACCCAGTACTTC | CASSQGGQGTNIQETQYF | TRBV4-1 | TRBD1 | - | TRBJ2-5
TGCAGCGGGGAGGACAGGGAGAAAAACTATGGCTACACCTTC | CSGEDREKNYGYTF | TRBV29-1 | TRBD1 | - | TRBJ1-2
TGTGCCAGCAGAATATCGGGGGAAAAACTGTTTTTT | CASRISGEKLFF | TRBV12-3/TRBV12-4 | - | - | TRBJ1-4
TGTGCCACCAGTCGGGACCTCTATGGCTACACCTTC | CATSRDLYGYTF | TRBV15 | - | - | TRBJ1-2
TGTGCCAGCAGTTCAAGTCACGGGGAGCTGTTTTTT | CASSSSHGELFF | TRBV6-2/TRBV6-3 | - | - | TRBJ2-2
TGCAGTGCTAGAGGGAATACGGGTTGGGACAATGAGCAGTTCTTC | CSARGNTGWDNEQFF | TRBV20-1 | - | - | TRBJ2-1
TGCAGTGCTAGGGTTAGTCGAGTAGGGAATCAGCCCCAGCATTTT | CSARVSRVGNQPQHF | TRBV20-1 | - | - | TRBJ1-5
TGTGCCAGCAGCTGGGAGACAGGAAGTTACGAGCAGTACTTC | CASSWETGSYEQYF | TRBV5-4 | - | - | TRBJ2-7
TGTGCCAGCAGCCAACCCGAGGGCATCGGAGGGGGACTGTTTTTT | CASSQPEGIGGGLFF | TRBV4-2 | - | - | TRBJ1-4
TGTGCCAGCAGCTTAGCGCCGACAGGTACCTACGAGCAGTACTTC | CASSLAPTGTYEQYF | TRBV7-6 | - | - | TRBJ2-7
TGTGCCAGCAGTTTACGACCCCTGGAGGGTTACAATCAGCCCCAGCATTTT | CASSLRPLEGYNQPQHF | TRBV28 | - | - | TRBJ1-5
TGTGCCAGCAGAAAAGGGGGCCGGCATCAGCCCCAGCATTTT | CASRKGGRHQPQHF | TRBV6-2/TRBV6-3 | TRBD1 | - | TRBJ1-5
TGCAGCGCCCGGACGGCTCTCACAGATACGCAGTATTTT | CSARTALTDTQYF | TRBV29-1 | - | - | TRBJ2-3
TGTGCCAGCAGTTACCGGCTAGCGGGAGGTCCATACAATGAGCAGTTCTTC | CASSYRLAGGPYNEQFF | TRBV6-2/TRBV6-3 | TRBD2 | - | TRBJ2-1
TGTGCCATCAGTGAGTCGGGACTTGCGCGGGTAACAGCTTTCTTT | CAISESGLARVTAFF | TRBV10-3 | - | - | TRBJ1-1
TGTGCCTGGAACACAGGGGTAGAGGGCTATGGCTACACCTTC | CAWNTGVEGYGYTF | TRBV30 | TRBD1 | - | TRBJ1-2
TGTGCCTGGAGCGATTCAGGGTCCAGCAATCAGCCCCAGCATTTT | CAWSDSGSSNQPQHF | TRBV30 | - | - | TRBJ1-5
TGCAGTGCTAGGGAGGGGTCCGGTGAAGCTTTCTTT | CSAREGSGEAFF | TRBV20-1 | - | - | TRBJ1-1
TGCGCCAGCAGCCAAGATTCGGCTAGCGGAGCACCTAGCACAGATACGCAGTATTTT | CASSQDSASGAPSTDTQYF | TRBV4-1 | TRBD2 | - | TRBJ2-3
TGTGCCAGCAGCTCGACCTTACCCAATCAGCCCCAGCATTTT | CASSSTLPNQPQHF | TRBV7-9 | - | - | TRBJ1-5
TGTGCCAGCAGTTATAGGGCTATCGATACGCAGTATTTT | CASSYRAIDTQYF | TRBV27 | - | few | TRBJ2-3
TGTGCCAGCAGCCGACAAGAAACGTACCAAGAGACCCAGTACTTC | CASSRQETYQETQYF | TRBV7-9 | - | - | TRBJ2-5
TGTGCCAGCAGCTTTCGCTACCAAAGCACAGATACGCAGTATTTT | CASSFRYQSTDTQYF | TRBV7-2 | - | - | TRBJ2-3
TGTGCCATCAGTGAGGGAGGGGCTAACTCCTACGAGCAGTACTTC | CAISEGGANSYEQYF | TRBV10-3 | - | few | TRBJ2-7